These T cell receptor beta chains were read from a single sample in a study of T-cell reconstitution after alpha-beta-depleted transplantation in children. One entry per CDR3 protein results from TCRdb running MiXCR on the PCR reads. In the table there are approximately 400,000 distinct CDR3 sequences, under 13% of which are singletons. Specimen: PBMCs from the stem cell graft donor, collected from the stem cell graft. These receptor sequences come from a human donor who donated a stem cell graft to a child with acute myeloid leukemia. Each CDR3 is given with its conserved first and last residue. A D gene is named only where the DNA matches it firmly. Expanded clones are given a class, and other clones once, few, many or no size at all.

v_call	cdr3_length	d_call	clone_size	j_call	cdr3_nt	cdr3_aa
TRBV6-5	13	TRBD1	few	TRBJ1-2	TGTGCCAGCAGAACCGGGACAGGGAATGGCTACACCTTC	CASRTGTGNGYTF
TRBV7-2	17	.	.	TRBJ1-1	TGTGCCAGCAGCTTAGTAAGGGATCTCAGCTTGAACACTGAAGCTTTCTTT	CASSLVRDLSLNTEAFF
TRBV6-1	15	TRBD2	few	TRBJ2-1	TGTGCCAGCAGTCAACTAGCGGGGGGGCCCAATGAGCAGTTCTTC	CASSQLAGGPNEQFF
TRBV29-1	14	TRBD1	.	TRBJ2-7	TGCAGCGTTGAAGAAACCGGGACAGGGAATGGGCAGTACTTC	CSVEETGTGNGQYF
TRBV7-9	13	TRBD1	many	TRBJ2-5	TGTGCCAGCAGCAAGACAGGGGAAGAGACCCAGTACTTC	CASSKTGEETQYF
TRBV5-1	13	.	few	TRBJ2-3	TGCGCCAGCAACGAGGCTCGGGCAGATACGCAGTATTTT	CASNEARADTQYF
TRBV5-1	15	TRBD2	.	TRBJ2-1	TGCGCCAGCAGCTTGCTTGGGGGGGGTAGAGATGAGCAGTTCTTC	CASSLLGGGRDEQFF
TRBV12-5	20	TRBD1	.	TRBJ1-1	TGTGCTAGTGGTTTGGTACGGGGAGGCAGGGGGCCTTTTGGGGGCACTGAAGCTTTCTTT	CASGLVRGGRGPFGGTEAFF
TRBV12-3/TRBV12-4	14	TRBD1	.	TRBJ2-3	TGTGCCAGCAGGACAGGGGGATCCACAGATACGCAGTATTTT	CASRTGGSTDTQYF
TRBV20-1	14	TRBD2	many	TRBJ2-5	TGCAGTGCCCTAGCGGGAGGAAACCAAGAGACCCAGTACTTC	CSALAGGNQETQYF
TRBV18	13	TRBD1	.	TRBJ1-6	TGTGCCAGCTCAAAGGACAGGGGGCAACCCCTCCACTTT	CASSKDRGQPLHF
TRBV12-3/TRBV12-4	14	.	many	TRBJ1-2	TGTGCCAGCACCTCCGCTGGGATGATCTATGGCTACACCTTC	CASTSAGMIYGYTF
TRBV21-1	16	.	.	TRBJ2-2	TGTGCCAGCAGCAGCCCGGGACAAGAGAACACCGGGGAGCTGTTTTTT	CASSSPGQENTGELFF
TRBV5-6	15	.	.	TRBJ2-1	TGTGCCAGCAGCCTTGGGCCCCCTACTTTCGATGAGCAGTTCTTC	CASSLGPPTFDEQFF
TRBV10-3	13	TRBD2	many	TRBJ2-7	TGTGCCATCAGGGGACTAGCGGGAGGCGAGCAGTACTTC	CAIRGLAGGEQYF
TRBV19	14	.	few	TRBJ2-2	TGTGCCAGTAGTCCGGGGGCGGGCACCGGGGAGCTGTTTTTT	CASSPGAGTGELFF
TRBV20-1	14	.	.	TRBJ2-5	TGCAGTGCTAGAGATTATAAGGGGGTCGGGCCCCAGTACTTC	CSARDYKGVGPQYF
TRBV7-8	14	.	few	TRBJ2-1	TGTGCCAGCAGCTTAGGGGGGATTGACAATGAGCAGTTCTTC	CASSLGGIDNEQFF
TRBV27	14	.	.	TRBJ2-1	TGTGCCAGCAGTTCGAGTCGGGGCTACAATGAGCAGTTCTTC	CASSSSRGYNEQFF
TRBV6-1	13	.	.	TRBJ2-7	TGTGCCAGCAGCGCGCGGGGGCGGAACGAGCAGTACTTC	CASSARGRNEQYF
TRBV5-1	15	.	many	TRBJ1-4	TGCGCCAGCAGCACTCAGGGTTCGGCTAATGAAAAACTGTTTTTT	CASSTQGSANEKLFF
TRBV30	15	TRBD1	few	TRBJ1-3	TGTGCCTGGAGTGTCGGGACAGGGAGTGGAAACACCATATATTTT	CAWSVGTGSGNTIYF
TRBV5-1	19	.	few	TRBJ2-1	TGCGCCAGCAGCCCCGGGTGGACTACCAATCCAATGATATACAATGAGCAGTTCTTC	CASSPGWTTNPMIYNEQFF
TRBV12-3/TRBV12-4	14	.	.	TRBJ1-5	TGTGCCAGCTGTCCGACAGGCGGCAATCAGCCCCAGCATTTT	CASCPTGGNQPQHF
TRBV4-2	11	.	.	TRBJ1-1	TGTGCCAGCAGCCAGAGCGCTGAAGCTTTCTTT	CASSQSAEAFF
TRBV29-1	11	.	.	TRBJ2-2	TGCAGCGTTGCCCGCACCGGGGAGCTGTTTTTT	CSVARTGELFF
TRBV29-1	10	.	.	TRBJ1-1	TGCAGCGCTCTGAACACTGAAGCTTTCTTT	CSALNTEAFF
TRBV29-1	15	.	few	TRBJ2-2	TGCAGCGTTGTGGGAACAGGGGGGGACACCGGGGAGCTGTTTTTT	CSVVGTGGDTGELFF
TRBV6-1	13	.	.	TRBJ1-1	TGTGCCAGCAGTGAAGGGGGGGACACTGAAGCTTTCTTT	CASSEGGDTEAFF
TRBV5-1	15	TRBD1	.	TRBJ2-3	TGCGCCAGCAGCTACCGGACAGGAACCACAGATACGCAGTATTTT	CASSYRTGTTDTQYF
TRBV14	14	.	few	TRBJ1-1	TGTGCCAGCAGCCGAACGGATCCGAACACTGAAGCTTTCTTT	CASSRTDPNTEAFF
TRBV5-1	16	TRBD2	few	TRBJ2-2	TGCGCCAGCAGGTTTGCCAGGACTAGCGGCACCGGGGAGCTGTTTTTT	CASRFARTSGTGELFF
TRBV20-1	14	TRBD2	.	TRBJ2-7	TGCAGTGCCCGCGCAGCGGGAGTAATTTACGAGCAGTACTTC	CSARAAGVIYEQYF
TRBV29-1	13	.	.	TRBJ2-2	TGCAGCGTTGGGCCAGCCCCAACCGGGGAGCTGTTTTTT	CSVGPAPTGELFF
TRBV19	16	.	few	TRBJ2-2	TGTGCCAGTAGTATAGTTGGGTTGGCCGGAGCCGGGGAGCTGTTTTTT	CASSIVGLAGAGELFF
TRBV7-9	13	TRBD1	.	TRBJ2-7	TGTGCCAGCCGACAGGGGTCCTCCTACGAGCAGTACTTC	CASRQGSSYEQYF
TRBV12-3/TRBV12-4	12	.	.	TRBJ2-7	TGTGCCAGCAGTTTTGGGCCATACGAGCAGTACTTC	CASSFGPYEQYF
TRBV6-1	16	TRBD1	.	TRBJ2-4	TGTGCCAGCAGGAAGCCGGGACAGAAAGCCAAAAACATTCAGTACTTC	CASRKPGQKAKNIQYF
TRBV6-1	13	TRBD1	.	TRBJ1-1	TGTGCCAGCAGGGACAGGGGCTCGGCTGAAGCTTTCTTT	CASRDRGSAEAFF
TRBV6-1	16	.	few	TRBJ2-6	TGTGCCAGCAGGCTGGGGGGCGCGGGAGGGGCCAACGTCCTGACTTTC	CASRLGGAGGANVLTF
TRBV10-2	15	TRBD1	few	TRBJ1-5	TGCGCCAGCAGTGAGCGGAAACAGGGGGATCAGCCCCAGCATTTT	CASSERKQGDQPQHF
TRBV21-1	14	.	.	TRBJ2-1	TGTGCCAGCAGCAATCCCACAATCTACAATGAGCAGTTCTTC	CASSNPTIYNEQFF
TRBV5-5	15	.	few	TRBJ1-5	TGTGCCAGCAGCTTGGAGGAGTCAGCCGATCAGCCCCAGCATTTT	CASSLEESADQPQHF
TRBV5-1	17	TRBD2	.	TRBJ2-1	TGCGCCAGCAGCTTGTCCCCTACTAGCGGGAACTACAATGAGCAGTTCTTC	CASSLSPTSGNYNEQFF
TRBV6-5	15	.	.	TRBJ2-3	TGTGCCAGCAGTTACTTGCGGGGATCCACAGATACGCAGTATTTT	CASSYLRGSTDTQYF
TRBV3-1	13	.	.	TRBJ1-5	TGTGCCAGCAGCCAACGCGAGGACCAGCCCCAGCATTTT	CASSQREDQPQHF
TRBV27	16	.	few	TRBJ2-1	TGTGCCAGCAGTTTATCCCCCGGGACCCTCCATCGGAGTCAGTTCTTC	CASSLSPGTLHRSQFF
TRBV4-1	15	TRBD1	.	TRBJ1-4	TGCGCCAGCAGCCAAACCACAGGGGATAATGAAAAACTGTTTTTT	CASSQTTGDNEKLFF
TRBV5-1	14	TRBD2	.	TRBJ2-7	TGCGCCAGCAAGACTAGCGGGAGAGCCTACGAGCAGTACTTC	CASKTSGRAYEQYF
TRBV20-1	15	TRBD2	few	TRBJ2-3	TGCAGTGCTAGAAAAGCGGGATCCCCTAGGGATACGCAGTATTTT	CSARKAGSPRDTQYF
TRBV30	11	.	.	TRBJ1-1	TGTGCCTGGGGATCGGGCAGGGTAGCTTTCTTT	CAWGSGRVAFF
TRBV15	16	.	few	TRBJ2-3	TGTGCCACCATCAGATTATTAGAAGCCCTCACAGATACGCAGTATTTT	CATIRLLEALTDTQYF
TRBV2	14	.	.	TRBJ2-3	TGTGCCAGCAGTGTTTTACAGAGCACAGATACGCAGTATTTT	CASSVLQSTDTQYF
TRBV12-3/TRBV12-4	13	.	few	TRBJ2-1	TGTGCCAGCAGAGCGCCGATGGAGAATGAGCAGTTCTTC	CASRAPMENEQFF
TRBV6-5	16	.	.	TRBJ1-5	TGTGCCAGCAGTTACTCGGGTCCCCATAGCAATCAGCCCCAGCATTTT	CASSYSGPHSNQPQHF
TRBV11-2	15	TRBD1	.	TRBJ2-7	TGTGCCAGCAGCTACGTACAGGGGACAAGAGGCGAGCAGTACTTC	CASSYVQGTRGEQYF
TRBV5-6	16	TRBD2	.	TRBJ2-1	TGTGCCAGCAGCGTGCAAGCGGGAGGACTATACAATGAGCAGTTCTTC	CASSVQAGGLYNEQFF
TRBV10-3	14	TRBD2	.	TRBJ2-7	TGTGCCATCAGAACTAGCGGGAGTGATCGCGAGCAGTACTTC	CAIRTSGSDREQYF
TRBV20-1	14	TRBD2	few	TRBJ2-1	TGCAGTGCCTTAAGGGCTAGCGGGAGCATTGAGCAGTTCTTC	CSALRASGSIEQFF